This TCR beta chain comes out of a study of cytomegalovirus exposure and HLA in healthy donors. Whole-study findings and limits: A later analysis revealed that TCR association rates differed between HLA loci, peaking at DRB1 and bottoming out at HLA-C.

The PCR used 60 Vbeta and 13 Jbeta primers. Using immunoSEQ multiplex PCR, the repertoire was profiled, and TCRdb retains in-frame clones only, with some absent. The repertoire includes 100,000 to 140,000 clones, approximately 73% of them detected once, and 7.8% sits in the top ten. This clone was picked up a small number of times. The antigen remains unidentified. This CDR3 comprises 18 residues. CDR1 and CDR2 from the germline V gene are MNHEY and SMNVEV (reference sequence). Unmatched junction bases numbered 14, after V lost 5 bases and J lost 2 bases. Nominal health characterized the donors when sampled, though unrecorded immune exposures were likely.

Source material: PBMCs. This clonotype was obtained from a man aged 30 to 39 in good health and CMV-seronegative. The V call is TRBV27, the J call TRBJ1-2; TRBD1 agrees at 10 bases. The CDR3, as DNA: TGTGCCAGCAGTCCAACTCGGACAGGGGGGGATCTCAACTATGGCTACACCTTC. Translating gives CASSPTRTGGDLNYGYTF.